This paragraph reports one TCR beta chain. The data were taken from a study of patients and donors after allogeneic stem cell transplantation. CDR3 length: 15 residues. V lost 4 bases to trimming and J lost 4 bases; unmatched junction nucleotides: 5. Germline V gene sequence: CDR1 MNHEY, CDR2 SMNVEV (reference sequence). TCRdb processed the RT-PCR reads anew with MiXCR; each CDR3 protein has one entry. Of about 110,000 distinct CDR3 sequences listed, 35% are singletons. The chain recombines TRBV27 with TRBJ2-1, with 9 bases aligning to TRBD2. Sequences were obtained from blood, either unsorted or a sorted T cell fraction (not recorded which). The clonotype originates from a human donor who was either an allogeneic HSCT recipient or a stem cell or donor lymphocyte infusion donor (not recorded which). It is not recorded whose cells these are; they may come from a transplant donor. The CDR3 DNA reads TGTGCCAGCAGTTCCCGACTAGCGGTATACAATGAGCAGTTCTTC. Protein sequence: CASSSRLAVYNEQFF.